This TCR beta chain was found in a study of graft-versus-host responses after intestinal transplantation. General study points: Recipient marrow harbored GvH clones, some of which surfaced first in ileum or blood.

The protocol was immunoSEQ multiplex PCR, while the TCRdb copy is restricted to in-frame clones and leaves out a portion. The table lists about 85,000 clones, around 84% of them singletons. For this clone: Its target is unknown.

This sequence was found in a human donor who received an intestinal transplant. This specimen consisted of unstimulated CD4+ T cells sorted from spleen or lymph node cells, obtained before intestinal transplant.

CDR3 DNA sequence: TGTGCCAGCAGTTTAGGCGGGAGGGGATTCGTGACTGAAGCTTTCTTT. Translating it yields CASSLGGRGFVTEAFF. The rearrangement joins TRBV27 to TRBJ1-1, with a weak D call TRBD1 (5 bases). Germline V lookup: CDR1 MNHEY, CDR2 SMNVEV (reference sequence). CDR3 length: 16 residues. V was pared by 2 bases and J by 5 bases, with 18 bases between.